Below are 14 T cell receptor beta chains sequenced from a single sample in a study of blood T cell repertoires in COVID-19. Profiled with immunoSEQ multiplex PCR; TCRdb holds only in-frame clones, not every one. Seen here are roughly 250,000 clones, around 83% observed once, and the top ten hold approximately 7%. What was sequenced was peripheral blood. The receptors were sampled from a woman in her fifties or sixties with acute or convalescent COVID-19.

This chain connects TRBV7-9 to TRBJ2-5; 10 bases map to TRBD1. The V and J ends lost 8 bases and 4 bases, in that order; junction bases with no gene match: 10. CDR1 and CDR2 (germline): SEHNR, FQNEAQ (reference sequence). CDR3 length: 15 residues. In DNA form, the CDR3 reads TGTGCCAGCCGAGGACGACAGGGGGCTCGAGAGACCCAGTACTTC. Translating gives CASRGRQGARETQYF. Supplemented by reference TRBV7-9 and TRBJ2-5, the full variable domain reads DTGVSQNPRHKITKRGQNVTFRCDPISEHNRLYWYRQTLGQGPEFLTYFQNEAQLEKSRLLSDRFSAERPKGSFSTLEIQRTEQGDSAMYLCASRGRQGARETQYFGPGTRLLVL.

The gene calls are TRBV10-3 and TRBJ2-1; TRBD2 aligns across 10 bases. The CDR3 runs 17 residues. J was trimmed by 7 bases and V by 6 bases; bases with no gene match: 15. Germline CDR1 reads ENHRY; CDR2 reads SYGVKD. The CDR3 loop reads CAISVSRSASGGNEQFF. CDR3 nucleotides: TGTGCCATCAGCGTGAGTCGTTCCGCTAGCGGGGGAAATGAGCAGTTCTTC.

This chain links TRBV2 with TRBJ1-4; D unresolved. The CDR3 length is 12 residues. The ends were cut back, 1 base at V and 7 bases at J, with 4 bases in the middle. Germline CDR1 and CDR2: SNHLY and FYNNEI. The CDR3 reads CASSEGAEKLFF. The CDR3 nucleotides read TGTGCCAGCAGTGAAGGGGCTGAAAAACTGTTTTTT.

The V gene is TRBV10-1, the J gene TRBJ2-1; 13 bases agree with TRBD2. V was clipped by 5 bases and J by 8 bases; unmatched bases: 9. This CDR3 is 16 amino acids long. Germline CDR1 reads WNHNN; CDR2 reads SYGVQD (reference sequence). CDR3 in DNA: TGCGCCAGCAGTTCAAGGACTAGCGGGAGTTTCTATGAGCAGTTCTTC. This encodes CASSSRTSGSFYEQFF.

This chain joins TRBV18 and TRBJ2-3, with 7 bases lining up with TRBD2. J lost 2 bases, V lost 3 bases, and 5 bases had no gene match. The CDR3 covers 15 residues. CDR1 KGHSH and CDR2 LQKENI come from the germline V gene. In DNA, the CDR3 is TGTGCCAGCTCACCGCGGGAGCCTGTCACAGATACGCAGTATTTT. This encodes CASSPREPVTDTQYF.

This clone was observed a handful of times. The CDR3 DNA sequence: TGTGCCAGCAGCCCCGCCGGGACAGTCTTTAATCAGCCCCAGCATTTT. Residues: CASSPAGTVFNQPQHF. The V gene is TRBV2, the J gene TRBJ1-5; 7 positions match TRBD1. The CDR3 sequence is 16 residues long. The trim removed 6 bases at V and 4 bases at J, leaving 12 bases unmatched. Germline V gives CDR1 SNHLY, CDR2 FYNNEI.

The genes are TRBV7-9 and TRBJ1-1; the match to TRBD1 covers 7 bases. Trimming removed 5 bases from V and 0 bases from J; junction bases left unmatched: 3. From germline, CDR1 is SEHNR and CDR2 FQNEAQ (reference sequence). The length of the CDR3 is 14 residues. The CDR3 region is CASSPGQLNTEAFF. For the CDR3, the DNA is TGTGCCAGCAGCCCGGGACAGTTGAACACTGAAGCTTTCTTT.

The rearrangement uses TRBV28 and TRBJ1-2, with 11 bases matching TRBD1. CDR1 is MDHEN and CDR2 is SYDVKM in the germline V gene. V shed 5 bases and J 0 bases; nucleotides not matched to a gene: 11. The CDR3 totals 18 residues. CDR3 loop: CASSVPGQGVRTNYGYTF. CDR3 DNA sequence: TGTGCCAGCAGTGTACCGGGACAGGGGGTGAGGACTAACTATGGCTACACCTTC.

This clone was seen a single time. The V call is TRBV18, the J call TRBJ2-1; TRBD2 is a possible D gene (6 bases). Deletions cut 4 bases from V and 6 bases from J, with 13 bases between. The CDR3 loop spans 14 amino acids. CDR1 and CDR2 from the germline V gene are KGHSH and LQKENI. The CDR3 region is CASSLTRGTNEQFF. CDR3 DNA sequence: TGTGCCAGCTCACTAACTCGCGGGACCAATGAGCAGTTCTTC.

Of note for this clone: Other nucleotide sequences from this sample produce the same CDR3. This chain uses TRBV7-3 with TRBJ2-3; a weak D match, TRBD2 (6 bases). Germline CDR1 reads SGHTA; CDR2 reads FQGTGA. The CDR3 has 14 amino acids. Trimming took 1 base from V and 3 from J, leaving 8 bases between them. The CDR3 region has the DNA TGTGCCAGCAGCTTAAGCGGAGGGACAGATACGCAGTATTTT. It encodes CASSLSGGTDTQYF. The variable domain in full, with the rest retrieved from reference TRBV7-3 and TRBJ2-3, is GAGVSQTPSNKVTEKGKYVELRCDPISGHTALYWYRQSLGQGPEFLIYFQGTGAADDSGLPNDRFFAVRPEGSVSTLKIQRTERGDSAVYLCASSLSGGTDTQYFGPGTRLTVL.

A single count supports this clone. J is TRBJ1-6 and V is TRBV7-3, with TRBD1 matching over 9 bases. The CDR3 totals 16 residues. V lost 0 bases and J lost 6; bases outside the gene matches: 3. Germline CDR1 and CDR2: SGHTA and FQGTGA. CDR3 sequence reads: CASSLTSDRGNSPLHF. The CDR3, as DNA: TGTGCCAGCAGCTTAACGTCGGACAGGGGTAATTCACCCCTCCACTTT.

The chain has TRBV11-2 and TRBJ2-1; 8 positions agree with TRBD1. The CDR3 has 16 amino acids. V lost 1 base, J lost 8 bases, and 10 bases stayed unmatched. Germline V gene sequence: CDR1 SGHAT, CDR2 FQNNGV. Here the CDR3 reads CASSLGAGGFLDEQFF. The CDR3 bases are TGTGCCAGCAGCTTAGGCGCAGGGGGCTTTCTGGATGAGCAGTTCTTC.

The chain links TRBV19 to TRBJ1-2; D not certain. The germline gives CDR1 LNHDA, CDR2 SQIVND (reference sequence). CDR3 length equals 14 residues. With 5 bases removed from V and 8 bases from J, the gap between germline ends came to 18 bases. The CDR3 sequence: CASSGPWAADGYTF. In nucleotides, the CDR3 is TGTGCCAGTAGTGGCCCCTGGGCCGCCGACGGCTACACCTTC.

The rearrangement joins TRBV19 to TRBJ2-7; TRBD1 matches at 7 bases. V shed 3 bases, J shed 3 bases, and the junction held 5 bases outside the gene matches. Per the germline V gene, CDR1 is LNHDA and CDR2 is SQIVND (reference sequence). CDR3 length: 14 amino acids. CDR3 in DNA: TGTGCCAGTAGTATTTCACAGGGGAACTACGAGCAGTACTTC. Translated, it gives CASSISQGNYEQYF.